This T cell receptor (beta chain) comes out of a study of cytomegalovirus exposure and HLA in healthy donors. Primers for the PCR totalled 60 Vbeta and 13 Jbeta. Measured with immunoSEQ multiplex PCR; TCRdb has only the in-frame clones, and not every one. This sample has some 110,000 clones, with 75% found just once. The CDR3 has 12 residues. Germline CDR1 is SGHRS and CDR2 is YFSETQ. V shed 4 bases and J shed 8 bases, with 10 bases lying between them. The chain carries TRBV5-1 and TRBJ2-1, with D unclear. The sequence was obtained from a male donor in good health and CMV-seropositive. The sample taken for sequencing was PBMCs. CDR3 nucleotides: TGCGCCAGCAGCCCGGTAGGAGATGAGCAGTTCTTC. Encoded protein: CASSPVGDEQFF. Full variable domain (rest looked up from reference TRBV5-1 and TRBJ2-1): KAGVTQTPRYLIKTRGQQVTLSCSPISGHRSVSWYQQTPGQGLQFLFEYFSETQRNKGNFPGRFSGRQFSNSRSEMNVSTLELGDSALYLCASSPVGDEQFFGPGTRLTVL.